This T cell receptor beta chain comes out of a study of siplizumab effects on memory and regulatory T cells. Background on the study: Mixed lymphocyte reactions came in pairs, receiving siplizumab at about 1 ug/mL or receiving no drug. Regarding the study as a whole: Siplizumab caused a significant drop in alloreactive sequences traceable to unstimulated CD4+ memory cells. Researchers did not confirm the suppressive function of proliferating Tregs from siplizumab cultures.

Germline values: CDR1 SGHNT, CDR2 YENEEA. With 4 bases clipped from V and 4 bases from J, the junction kept 5 bases outside the gene matches. The CDR3 covers 15 residues. Over a period of five to six days at 37 degrees C, the mixed lymphocyte reaction cells were cocultured. Stimulators were PBMCs that bore Violet Dye, mixed 1:1 with responder PBMCs labelled with CFSE. On this clone: Its target is not known.

Sequencing was performed with immunoSEQ multiplex PCR; in TCRdb, only in-frame clones are kept and a portion is missing. The data hold 15,000 to 20,000 clones, with about 45% observed a single time. The chain has TRBV11-3 and TRBJ1-2; 11 bases line up with TRBD1. Sequencing was done on a sample of CFSE-low (dividing) CD4+ T cells sorted from an allogeneic mixed lymphocyte reaction. This receptor was taken from a human donor in good health; the cells came from an allogeneic mixed lymphocyte reaction. Some clones in this sample may be carry-over from other donors' samples. The DNA of the CDR3 is TGTGCCAGCAGCTCTCCGGACAGGGGGCCCTATGGCTACACCTTC. It yields the protein CASSSPDRGPYGYTF.